This T cell receptor beta chain was obtained from a study of early T cells in non-severe SARS-CoV-2 infection. Study context: From unsorted whole blood, bulk RNA was sequenced, and the chains remained unpaired. The study's findings and limits: CD4 and private specificities were missed by VDJdb matching, which favored anti-spike CD8 responses.

Germline CDR1 MNHNS, CDR2 SASEGT. This CDR3 has 16 residues. Trimming removed 3 bases at V and 4 bases at J, with 18 bases between. The TCR library protocol attached unique molecular identifiers to the individual cDNA molecules. TCRdb re-called the 5' RACE reads through MiXCR, storing one row per CDR3 protein. The sample carries over 90,000 distinct CDR3 sequences, less than 15% recorded once. Regarding this clonotype: Its antigen remains unknown.

The material was whole blood, obtained at baseline. This receptor was taken from an adult who was a healthcare worker with PCR-confirmed SARS-CoV-2 infection or an uninfected control (not recorded which). V usage is TRBV6-1 and J usage is TRBJ1-2; perhaps TRBD1 as D (5 bases). The DNA for the CDR3 is TGTGCCAGCAGTGACCAGGACATGAGGGAAGCCTATGGCTACACCTTC. This gives the protein CASSDQDMREAYGYTF.